These 18 T cell receptor beta chains came from one sample sequenced in a study of cytomegalovirus exposure and HLA in healthy donors. This table comes from immunoSEQ multiplex PCR, and its TCRdb copy is limited to in-frame clones, with some not included. The table records about 170,000 clones, about 96% of them present only once. The source material was PBMCs. These receptors were collected from a woman aged 18-35 years in good health and CMV-seronegative.

This clone was recorded only once. The rearrangement joins TRBV4-2 to TRBJ2-2, with 11 nucleotides matching TRBD1. This CDR3 spans 16 amino acids. V dropped 1 base and J dropped 6; count of bases not matched to a gene: 4. Germline-derived CDR1 and CDR2 are LGHNA and YNFKEQ. The CDR3 reads CASSQVGQGGAGELFF. The CDR3 DNA follows: TGTGCCAGCAGCCAAGTGGGACAGGGGGGGGCCGGGGAGCTGTTTTTT.

The chain is built from TRBV7-8 and TRBJ2-7, with 9 bases that match TRBD1. Germline V gene data show CDR1 as SGHVS and CDR2 as FQNEAQ. CDR3 length: 14 amino acids. Trimming at V came to 5 bases and at J to 2 bases, leaving 4 bases not matched to a gene. The DNA for the CDR3 is TGTGCCAGCAGCATCACAGGGGGCCCCTACGAGCAGTACTTC. It encodes CASSITGGPYEQYF.

The chain carries TRBV2 and TRBJ2-7, with TRBD1 as a possible D gene (6 bases). Trimming shortened V by 6 bases and J by 4 bases, and 10 bases separated the two germline ends. The CDR3 loop spans 12 amino acids. Germline CDR1 and CDR2: SNHLY and FYNNEI. The CDR3 sequence: CASRTGSYEQYF. CDR3 DNA sequence: TGTGCCAGCAGAACAGGGTCGTACGAGCAGTACTTC.

The genes are TRBV6-5 and TRBJ2-7; D perhaps matches TRBD1 (6 bases). V lost 6 bases and J 4 bases, leaving 13 bases between the germline ends. From germline, CDR1 is MNHEY and CDR2 SVGAGI. This CDR3 spans 13 amino acids. This CDR3 is CASRETGSYEQYF. CDR3 in DNA: TGTGCCAGCAGGGAGACAGGATCTTACGAGCAGTACTTC.

This clone was counted a single time. J is TRBJ1-6 and V is TRBV19; 7 nucleotides align to TRBD1. The V gene's germline CDR1 is LNHDA and CDR2 SQIVND (reference sequence). The CDR3 is 16 residues long. J lost 10 bases, V lost 4 bases, and 13 bases had no gene match. The CDR3 DNA reads TGTGCCAGTAGTACCTCTCAGGGGGGTGCCGTCTCACCCCTCCACTTT. Translation: CASSTSQGGAVSPLHF.

The chain employs TRBV2 and TRBJ2-2, with D tentatively TRBD2 (7 bases). CDR1 and CDR2 from the germline V gene are SNHLY and FYNNEI. Trimming left V 4 bases short and J 6 bases short, with 12 bases between. This CDR3 has 14 residues. CDR3 loop: CASSGVGGAGELFF. CDR3 DNA: TGTGCCAGCAGTGGGGTAGGGGGGGCCGGGGAGCTGTTTTTT.

The chain is built from TRBV4-1 and TRBJ2-7; 9 bases fit TRBD1. With V trimmed by 3 bases and J by 3 bases, 9 bases remained unmatched. The CDR3 consists of 16 residues. The V gene's germline CDR1 is MGHRA and CDR2 YSYEKL. The DNA for the CDR3 is TGCGCCAGCAGCCAGGCAGAGGGACAGGGACTCTACGAGCAGTACTTC. Translated: CASSQAEGQGLYEQYF.

The CDR3 DNA reads as TGTGCCAGCAGCGTAGGGGGCTCCTTTTCCTACGAGCAGTACTTC. It yields the protein CASSVGGSFSYEQYF. The chain couples TRBV9 to TRBJ2-7; D is possibly TRBD1 (5 bases). Trimming cost V 0 bases and J 1 base, with 11 bases left between them. This CDR3 is 15 amino acids long. Germline values: CDR1 SGDLS, CDR2 YYNGEE. The whole variable domain, remainder taken from reference TRBV9 and TRBJ2-7, is DSGVTQTPKHLITATGQRVTLRCSPRSGDLSVYWYQQSLDQGLQFLIQYYNGEERAKGNILERFSAQQFPDLHSELNLSSLELGDSALYFCASSVGGSFSYEQYFGPGTRLTVT.

Worth noting for this clone: Other DNA sequences in the same sample also yield this CDR3. The chain uses TRBV9 and TRBJ2-7; 10 bases line up with TRBD1. The CDR3 length is 14 residues. Germline V CDR1 and CDR2: SGDLS, YYNGEE. V lost 3 bases to trimming and J lost 2 bases; unmatched junction nucleotides: 2. The CDR3 reads CASSAGQGTYEQYF. The CDR3 bases are TGTGCCAGCAGCGCGGGACAGGGGACCTACGAGCAGTACTTC.

This clone has only one observation. V and J are TRBV7-3 and TRBJ2-3; 9 positions agree with TRBD2. The V and J ends lost 1 base and 2 bases, in that order; junction bases with no gene match: 4. The length of the CDR3 is 16 residues. The germline V gene has CDR1 SGHTA and CDR2 FQGTGA. The CDR3 region is CASSLMRGGNTDTQYF. In DNA form, the CDR3 reads TGTGCCAGCAGCTTAATGCGGGGGGGCAACACAGATACGCAGTATTTT.

This clone occurred once. The CDR3 DNA sequence: TGTGCCAGTAGCACCGGACAGGGGTCCTACAATGAGCAGTTCTTC. Translated, it gives CASSTGQGSYNEQFF. This sequence joins TRBV19 and TRBJ2-1, with TRBD1 matching 9 bases. CDR1 and CDR2 from the germline V gene are LNHDA and SQIVND (reference sequence). V dropped 6 bases and J dropped 1; count of bases not matched to a gene: 4. CDR3 length: 15 amino acids.

This chain joins TRBV4-3 and TRBJ2-2; 11 nucleotides match TRBD2. J was trimmed by 0 bases and V by 0 bases; bases with no gene match: 6. This CDR3 spans 19 amino acids. CDR1 is LGHNA, CDR2 YSLEER, per germline. Written as DNA, the CDR3 is TGCGCCAGCAGCCAAGATTCACTAGCGGGGGCCGCGAACACCGGGGAGCTGTTTTTT. Translated, it gives CASSQDSLAGAANTGELFF.

CDR3 nucleotide sequence: TGTGCCAGCAGCTTAATGGCCCCGGGATGGGCGGGCGGGGAGCTGTTTTTT. Translated: CASSLMAPGWAGGELFF. The chain uses TRBV7-2 and TRBJ2-2, with D possibly being TRBD2 (5 bases). CDR3 length: 17 amino acids. The V and J ends lost 2 bases and 7 bases respectively, with 20 bases between them. CDR1 and CDR2 from the germline V gene are SGHTA and FQGNSA.

The chain has TRBV4-2 and TRBJ2-3; TRBD2 matches at 9 bases. The CDR3 covers 15 residues. The junction had 8 bases not matched to a gene; V was cut back by 3 bases and J by 7 bases. Germline CDR1 is LGHNA and CDR2 is YNFKEQ. The CDR3 here is CASSQGKTSGNTQYF. CDR3 nucleotides: TGTGCCAGCAGCCAGGGGAAGACTAGCGGAAATACGCAGTATTTT.

This chain joins TRBV5-4 and TRBJ2-5; D not resolved. V was trimmed by 0 bases and J by 2 bases, leaving 2 bases between them. The CDR3 has 12 residues. Germline values: CDR1 SGHNT, CDR2 YYREEE (reference sequence). CDR3 sequence reads: CASSLAQETQYF. CDR3 nucleotides: TGTGCCAGCAGCTTGGCACAAGAGACCCAGTACTTC.

The chain couples TRBV5-4 to TRBJ2-7, with TRBD1 matching 7 bases. Germline V lookup: CDR1 SGHNT, CDR2 YYREEE (reference sequence). The CDR3 has 17 residues. V was pared by 0 bases and J by 3 bases, with 12 bases of the junction left unmatched. This chain's CDR3 is CASSLDRAGQGVYEQYF. CDR3 DNA: TGTGCCAGCAGCTTGGATAGGGCTGGGCAGGGGGTCTACGAGCAGTACTTC.

The rearrangement links TRBV5-5 to TRBJ2-5; tentatively, D is TRBD1 (6 bases). Trimming took 4 bases from V and 3 from J, leaving 16 bases between them. The CDR3 length is 15 residues. Per the germline V gene, CDR1 is SGHKS and CDR2 is YYEKEE (reference sequence). CDR3 nucleotide sequence: TGTGCCAGCAGCACCCACACTCGGGACAAAGAGACCCAGTACTTC. It yields the protein CASSTHTRDKETQYF.

The chain is built from TRBV29-1 and TRBJ1-1; TRBD1 matches 7 bases. Germline V lookup: CDR1 SQVTM, CDR2 ANQGSEA. The CDR3 has 14 residues. The V segment lost 4 bases and the J segment 5 bases; nucleotides outside the gene matches: 10. In DNA form, the CDR3 reads TGCAGCGTTGGAAAGGGGGCCATTGGGACTGAAGCTTTCTTT. This gives the protein CSVGKGAIGTEAFF.